The next 15 T cell receptor beta chains were all read from a single sample in a study of kidney transplant recipient with SARS-CoV-2 infection. TCRdb re-called the reads through MiXCR, storing one row per CDR3 protein. The sample consists of under 300,000 distinct CDR3 sequences, more than 25% of them appearing once. Sequencing used a blood sample, obtained at baseline and on roughly day 110 from a kidney transplant recipient. All receptors come from a young adult male patient who had COVID-19 and was a kidney transplant recipient. Some T cells could come from the graft donor.

This clonotype was observed many times. The CDR3 DNA sequence: TGTGCCAGCAGCCCAGAGTACACCGGGACAGGGGCCACCGGGGAGCTGTTTTTT. Translated: CASSPEYTGTGATGELFF. The gene calls are TRBV3-1 and TRBJ2-2, with 10 bases aligning to TRBD1. Trimming took 4 bases from V and 4 from J; bases not matched to a gene: 12. CDR1 and CDR2 (germline): LGHDT, YNNKEL (reference sequence). CDR3 length: 18 amino acids.

Ten or more counts support this clonotype. The chain is built from TRBV28 and TRBJ2-1; possibly TRBD2 for D (5 bases). The CDR3 has 15 residues. Germline assignment: CDR1 MDHEN and CDR2 SYDVKM. Trimming shortened V by 6 bases and J by 0 bases, and 12 bases separated the two germline ends. The CDR3 DNA sequence: TGTGCCAGCAGAGCGGTCTGGAGCTCCTACAATGAGCAGTTCTTC. Residues: CASRAVWSSYNEQFF.

As regards this clonotype: A much larger clonotype is one base distant, so this may be a read error. The rearrangement uses TRBV27 and TRBJ2-5, with 8 bases matching TRBD2. The trim removed 8 bases at V and 11 bases at J, leaving 10 bases unmatched. The CDR3 contains 12 residues. Germline V gives CDR1 MNHEY, CDR2 SMNVEV (reference sequence). Written as DNA, the CDR3 is TGTGCCAGCGGGACTAGAGACTACAAGCAGTACTTC. Protein product: CASGTRDYKQYF.

This chain uses TRBV11-2 with TRBJ1-2; D not certain. Germline values: CDR1 SGHAT, CDR2 FQNNGV. Trimming shortened V by 5 bases and J by 4 bases, and 23 bases separated the two germline ends. There are 17 residues in the CDR3. In DNA form, the CDR3 reads TGTGCCAGCAGCCGATCGTTAACAAGCAGAAAGACCTATGGCTACACCTTC. Translated: CASSRSLTSRKTYGYTF.

As regards this clonotype: A much bigger clone sits one base away, suggesting this may be a read error. CDR3 DNA sequence: TGTGCCAGCAGCGGAGATCAAGCAAGCAGAAAGACCTATGGCTACACCTTC. Its protein product is CASSGDQASRKTYGYTF. V is TRBV11-2 and J is TRBJ1-2; D gene ambiguous. V lost 5 bases and J 4 bases, leaving 23 bases between the germline ends. Per germline, CDR1 SGHAT and CDR2 FQNNGV. This CDR3 is 17 amino acids long.

On this clonotype: Germline is not matched at one junction end, which may reflect a read error. This chain connects TRBV12-3 or TRBV12-4 to TRBJ1-1, with D hard to call. The CDR3 has 11 amino acids. The CDR3 region is CAGSRSERAFF. The CDR3, as DNA: TGTGCCGGCAGCCGTTCGGAGCGAGCTTTCTTT.

This clonotype was seen at least ten times. J is TRBJ1-4 and V is TRBV7-9, with D uncertain. The germline V gene encodes CDR1 SEHNR and CDR2 FQNEAQ (reference sequence). The length of the CDR3 is 13 residues. V was cut by 1 base and J by 8 bases, with 8 bases left in between. DNA of the CDR3: TGTGCCAGCAGCTTAGAGGTGGGGGAAAAACTGTTTTTT. It translates to CASSLEVGEKLFF.

About this clonotype: This sequence may be a read error, since a much larger clone differs from it by one base. The genes are TRBV18 and TRBJ1-5; D is unresolved. Per germline, CDR1 KGHSH and CDR2 LQKENI. The CDR3 length is 13 residues. The CDR3 loop is CAGSPPGLQPQHF. The CDR3 DNA is TGTGCCGGCTCACCTCCCGGGTTGCAGCCCCAGCATTTT.

This clonotype was seen repeatedly, ten times or more. The CDR3 DNA follows: TGTGCCAGCAGCTTAGTCAACAAACTGCTGGATGGCTACACCTTC. Its translation is CASSLVNKLLDGYTF. The chain is built from TRBV11-2 and TRBJ1-2; no clear D gene. With 1 base removed from V and 6 bases from J, the gap between germline ends came to 15 bases. The CDR3 is 15 amino acids. Germline CDR1 reads SGHAT; CDR2 reads FQNNGV.

A remark on this clonotype: Here the CDR3 omits its conserved ending phenylalanine or tryptophan, so a read error is the likely source. CDR3 region: CASSDQKSGELFS. For the CDR3, the DNA is TGTGCCAGCAGCGACCAGAAATCCGGGGAGCTGTTTTCT. V and J are TRBV9 and TRBJ2-2; D unresolved. The V and J ends lost 3 bases and 6 bases respectively, with 9 bases between them. Germline loops: CDR1 SGDLS, CDR2 YYNGEE. There are 13 residues in the CDR3.

About this clonotype itself: This may arise from a read error, as a much more abundant clone is one base away. The V and J genes are TRBV18 and TRBJ2-7; D is unclear. The CDR3 has 13 amino acids. Germline V gene data show CDR1 as KGHSH and CDR2 as LQKENI. Trimming took 4 bases from V and 5 from J, leaving 12 bases between them. The CDR3 reads CASSLVPDHEQYF. The CDR3 region has the DNA TGTGCCAGCTCACTCGTTCCAGACCACGAGCAGTACTTC.

This clonotype appeared many times. The chain is built from TRBV12-3 or TRBV12-4 and TRBJ1-2, with unresolved D. The CDR3 extends over 12 amino acids. The V end was cut by 0 bases, the J end by 5 bases, with 4 bases between. The CDR3 region has the DNA TGTGCCAGCAGTTTAGCGGGGTATGGCTACACCTTC. It encodes CASSLAGYGYTF.

Ten or more counts support this clonotype. This chain uses TRBV20-1 with TRBJ2-2; TRBD2 is a possible D gene (6 bases). Deletions cut 5 bases from V and 3 bases from J, with 25 bases between. The CDR3 extends over 18 amino acids. Germline CDR1 DFQATT, CDR2 SNEGSKA (reference sequence). CDR3 DNA: TGCAGTGCTCTCGGGGCGGGAACATTGGTTGCGTACACCGGGGAGCTGTTTTTT. Encoded protein: CSALGAGTLVAYTGELFF.

As concerns this clonotype: This sequence may be a read error, since a much larger clone differs from it by one base. This chain joins TRBV20-1 and TRBJ1-5; TRBD1 might be the D (6 bases). Trimming took off 5 bases at V and 6 bases at J, with 20 bases between the two ends. Germline V gene sequence: CDR1 DFQATT, CDR2 SNEGSKA (reference sequence). This CDR3 has 15 amino acids. The CDR3 loop reads CSARREGWDIQPQHF. CDR3 DNA sequence: TGCAGTGCTCGAAGGGAGGGTTGGGACATTCAGCCCCAGCATTTT.

Only a few counts were recorded for this clonotype. V gene TRBV25-1 combines with J gene TRBJ2-5, with 8 positions matching TRBD2. Germline V gives CDR1 MGHDK, CDR2 SYGVNS. The CDR3 has 16 residues. Trimming took 4 bases from V and 7 from J; bases not matched to a gene: 14. The DNA of the CDR3 is TGTGCCAGCAGTGTGGCCGCGGGAGGTGAGATAGGGACCCAGTACTTC. Translated: CASSVAAGGEIGTQYF.